What follows are 9 T cell receptor beta chains derived from one specimen sequenced in a study of blood T cell repertoires in COVID-19. Sequencing was performed with immunoSEQ multiplex PCR; in TCRdb, only in-frame clones are kept and a portion is missing. Of about 300,000 clones listed, 90% are singletons. The sample consisted of PBMCs or T cells enriched from blood (not recorded which). The receptor set was obtained from a woman aged 18-35 years with acute COVID-19.

This clone was observed a few times. This chain joins TRBV3-1 (or the pseudogene TRBV3-2) and TRBJ1-2, with 11 positions matching TRBD1. The CDR3 has 15 residues. Trimming took 4 bases from V and 4 from J; bases not matched to a gene: 5. Germline V CDR1 and CDR2: LGHDT, YNNKEL (reference sequence). The CDR3 DNA follows: TGTGCCAGCAGCCCCGGACAGGGGGCCGGCTATGGCTACACCTTC. It translates to CASSPGQGAGYGYTF.

The chain employs TRBV7-3 and TRBJ2-1, with TRBD2 matching over 9 bases. CDR1 is SGHTA and CDR2 is FQGTGA in the germline V gene. The length of the CDR3 is 16 residues. The ends lost 5 bases at V and 0 bases at J; junction bases unmatched: 5. The DNA of the CDR3 is TGTGCCAGCAGCGTGACTAGCGGAAGCTCCTACAATGAGCAGTTCTTC. Protein sequence: CASSVTSGSSYNEQFF.

The chain combines TRBV3-1 (or the pseudogene TRBV3-2) with TRBJ1-4; no firm D call. CDR1 and CDR2 from the germline V gene are LGHDT and YNNKEL (reference sequence). V lost 2 bases, J lost 0 bases, and 7 bases lay in between. This CDR3 region has 15 residues. The CDR3: CASSQSLSTNEKLFF. DNA of the CDR3: TGTGCCAGCAGCCAATCGCTATCAACTAATGAAAAACTGTTTTTT.

The chain joins TRBV13 to TRBJ2-1; 9 bases match TRBD2. Losses at the gene ends were 5 bases for V and 15 bases for J; bases not matched to a gene: 5. The CDR3 totals 11 residues. CDR1 is PRHDT, CDR2 FYEKMQ, per germline (reference sequence). CDR3 residues: CASSQQREAFF. The DNA of the CDR3 is TGTGCCAGCAGCCAGCAGCGGGAGGCGTTCTTC.

This clone has only a few counts. This rearrangement joins TRBV21-1 to TRBJ1-1; TRBD1, the D gene given by the table, was not confirmed from the DNA. TRBV21-1 is deemed a pseudogene. This CDR3 has 19 amino acids. The CDR3 protein is CASSSNRDRVEGRLPEAFF. The CDR3 DNA sequence: TGTGCCAGCAGCTCCAACCGGGACAGGGTCGAGGGAAGGCTCCCTGAAGCTTTCTTT.

This clone was found once. The rearrangement uses TRBV7-2 and TRBJ2-7; tentative D call: TRBD2 (5 bases). Germline V gene sequence: CDR1 SGHTA, CDR2 FQGNSA. Deletions cut 5 bases from V and 2 bases from J, with 13 bases between. The CDR3 spans 14 residues. The CDR3 region is CASSPGAGAYEQYF. In DNA form, the CDR3 reads TGTGCCAGCAGCCCCGGTGCGGGCGCCTACGAGCAGTACTTC. Filled out from reference TRBV7-2 and TRBJ2-7, the complete variable domain reads GAGVSQSPSNKVTEKGKDVELRCDPISGHTALYWYRQSLGQGLEFLIYFQGNSAPDKSGLPSDRFSAERTGGSVSTLTIQRTQQEDSAVYLCASSPGAGAYEQYFGPGTRLTVT.

The rearrangement links TRBV25-1 to TRBJ1-5; TRBD1 is a possible D gene (5 bases). Germline V gene data show CDR1 as MGHDK and CDR2 as SYGVNS. Trimming removed 2 bases from V and 0 bases from J, with 11 bases in between. CDR3 length: 16 amino acids. Here the CDR3 reads CASSEGAGHSNQPQHF. Here the CDR3 DNA reads TGTGCCAGCAGTGAAGGGGCAGGCCATAGCAATCAGCCCCAGCATTTT.

This clone turned up a few times. V is TRBV3-1 (or the pseudogene TRBV3-2) and J is TRBJ2-7; TRBD2 aligns across 8 bases. From germline, CDR1 is LGHDT and CDR2 YNNKEL (reference sequence). Trimming removed 4 bases from V and 0 bases from J; junction bases left unmatched: 2. The CDR3 is made up of 14 amino acids. The chain's CDR3 is CASSLRGASYEQYF. In DNA, the CDR3 is TGTGCCAGCAGCCTGCGGGGGGCCTCCTACGAGCAGTACTTC.

This clone was counted a few times. The V gene is TRBV18, the J gene TRBJ1-1; 9 nucleotides agree with TRBD1. Germline CDR1 is KGHSH and CDR2 is LQKENI. J lost 5 bases, V lost 4 bases, and 5 bases had no gene match. This CDR3 spans 14 amino acids. Here the CDR3 DNA reads TGTGCCAGCTCACTGGGACAGGGAGGGACTGAAGCTTTCTTT. As protein: CASSLGQGGTEAFF.